Described below is a single T cell receptor beta chain sequence and its context. The data are from a study of cytomegalovirus exposure and HLA in healthy donors. The PCR had 60 Vbeta and 13 Jbeta primers. Method: immunoSEQ multiplex PCR; TCRdb's copy keeps in-frame clones and lacks some. This sample has about 130,000 clones, with over 75% found just once. The clonotype comes from a woman aged 40 to 50 in good health and CMV-seropositive. The specimen was PBMCs.

The CDR3 DNA sequence: TGTGCCAGCAGCAAAGAACAGGGGGTTGAAGCTTTCTTT. This gives the protein CASSKEQGVEAFF. The genes are TRBV21-1 and TRBJ1-1; TRBD1 is the table's D call, not checked against the DNA. TRBV21-1 is given as a pseudogene. The CDR3 runs to 13 residues.